This T cell receptor beta chain was captured in a study of blood T cell repertoires in COVID-19. Study information: Specimens from acute and convalescent COVID-19 originated in the United States, Italy and Spain.

V was shortened by 0 bases and J by 4 bases, with 13 bases between the two germline ends. The CDR3 totals 15 residues. Germline V CDR1 and CDR2: SGHRS, YFSETQ. As originally analysed: Counts of nucleated cells, estimated from reference gene primer amplification, were obtained. Produced via immunoSEQ multiplex PCR; TCRdb's table is partial and in-frame only. V and J calls and clone size are given by that table; D and trimming were obtained from the DNA. Altogether about 70,000 clones are present, more than 85% being singletons, with the ten largest covering around 3.9%. The sequenced material came from peripheral blood. The source is a man in his 70s with active COVID-19. V is TRBV5-1 and J is TRBJ2-5; D might be TRBD2 (6 bases). The CDR3 reads CASSLAGERSETQYF. For the CDR3, the DNA is TGCGCCAGCAGCTTGGCGGGGGAGAGGTCAGAGACCCAGTACTTC.